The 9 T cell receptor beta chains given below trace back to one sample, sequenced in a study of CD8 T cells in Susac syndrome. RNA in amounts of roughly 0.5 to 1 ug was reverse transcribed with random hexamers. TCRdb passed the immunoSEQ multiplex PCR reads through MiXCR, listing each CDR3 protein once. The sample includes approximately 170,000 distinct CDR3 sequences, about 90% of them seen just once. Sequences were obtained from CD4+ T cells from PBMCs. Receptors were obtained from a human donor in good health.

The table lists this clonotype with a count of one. The CDR3 DNA follows: TGTGCCAGTAGTATAACGGGTCGGAACACTGAAGCTTTCTTT. Translating gives CASSITGRNTEAFF. The V call is TRBV19, the J call TRBJ1-1; no definite D call. V was clipped by 2 bases and J by 1 base, with 8 bases between them. CDR1 and CDR2 (germline): LNHDA, SQIVND (reference sequence). The CDR3 covers 14 residues.

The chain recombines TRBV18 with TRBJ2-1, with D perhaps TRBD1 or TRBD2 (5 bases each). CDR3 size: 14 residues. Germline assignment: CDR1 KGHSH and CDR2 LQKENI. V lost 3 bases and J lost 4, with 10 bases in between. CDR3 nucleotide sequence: TGTGCCAGCTCACCCCCGGGGCCATACAATGAGCAGTTCTTC. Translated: CASSPPGPYNEQFF.

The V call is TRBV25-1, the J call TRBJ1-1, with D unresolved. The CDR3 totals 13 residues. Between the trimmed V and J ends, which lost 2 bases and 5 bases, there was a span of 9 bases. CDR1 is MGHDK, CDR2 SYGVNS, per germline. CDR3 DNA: TGTGCCAGCAGTGAACCGGGGTTTACTGAAGCTTTCTTT. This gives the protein CASSEPGFTEAFF. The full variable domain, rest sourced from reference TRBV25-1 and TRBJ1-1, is EADIYQTPRYLVIGTGKKITLECSQTMGHDKMYWYQQDPGMELHLIHYSYGVNSTEKGDLSSESTVSRIRTEHFPLTLESARPSHTSQYLCASSEPGFTEAFFGQGTRLTVV.

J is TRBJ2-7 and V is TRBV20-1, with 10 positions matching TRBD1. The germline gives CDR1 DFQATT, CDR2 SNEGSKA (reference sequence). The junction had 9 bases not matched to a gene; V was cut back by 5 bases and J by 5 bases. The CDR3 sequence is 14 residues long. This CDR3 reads CSAPSGTGDHEQYF. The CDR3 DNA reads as TGCAGTGCTCCGTCCGGGACAGGGGACCACGAGCAGTACTTC.

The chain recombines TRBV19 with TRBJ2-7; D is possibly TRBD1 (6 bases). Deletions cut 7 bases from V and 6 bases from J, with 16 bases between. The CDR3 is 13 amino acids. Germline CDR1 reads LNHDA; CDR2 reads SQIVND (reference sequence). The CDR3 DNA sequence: TGTGCCAGTACCCACCCACAGGGATCCGAGCAGTACTTC. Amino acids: CASTHPQGSEQYF.

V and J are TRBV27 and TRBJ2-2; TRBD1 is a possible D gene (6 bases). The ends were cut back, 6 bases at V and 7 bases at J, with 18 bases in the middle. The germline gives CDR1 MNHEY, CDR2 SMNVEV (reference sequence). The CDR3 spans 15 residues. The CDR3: CASSPVGTSDGELFF. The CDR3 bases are TGTGCCAGCAGCCCGGTTGGGACAAGCGACGGGGAGCTGTTTTTT.

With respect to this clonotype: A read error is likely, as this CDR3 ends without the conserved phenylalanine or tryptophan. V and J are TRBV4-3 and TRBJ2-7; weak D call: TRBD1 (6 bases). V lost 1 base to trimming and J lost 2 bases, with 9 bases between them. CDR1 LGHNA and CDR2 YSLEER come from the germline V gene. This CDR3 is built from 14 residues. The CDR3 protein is CASSQGTGTYEQYL. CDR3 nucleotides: TGCGCCAGCAGCCAAGGCACAGGGACCTACGAGCAGTACCTC.

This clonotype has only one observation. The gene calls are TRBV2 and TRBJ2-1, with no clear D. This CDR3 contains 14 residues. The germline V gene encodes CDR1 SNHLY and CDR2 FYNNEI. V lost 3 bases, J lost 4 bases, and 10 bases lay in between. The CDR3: CASSEGSLYNEQFF. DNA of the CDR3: TGTGCCAGCAGTGAGGGGTCCCTATACAATGAGCAGTTCTTC.

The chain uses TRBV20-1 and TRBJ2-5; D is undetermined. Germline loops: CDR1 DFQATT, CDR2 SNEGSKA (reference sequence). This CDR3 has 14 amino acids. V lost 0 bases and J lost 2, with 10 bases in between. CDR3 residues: CSAREPGPQETQYF. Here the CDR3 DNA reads TGCAGTGCTAGAGAGCCGGGCCCGCAAGAGACCCAGTACTTC.